This TCR beta chain was identified in a study of shared clonotypes between healthy human individuals. Study-wide results and limits: Generation probabilities were higher for clonotypes shared across all four sorted-subset donors than for unshared ones. A few donors held about 4.6% of naive CD4 clonotypes in common.

Original processing notes: Junction-only sequences produced by ImmunoSEQ had no quality scores, so filtering differed. TCRdb keeps only in-frame clones here, not all; method: immunoSEQ multiplex PCR. Clone size and V and J calls were adopted from that table, with D and trimming inferred from the DNA. The table has about 2.4 million clones, approximately 92% seen once. Concerning this clone itself: Its antigen is unidentified.

This CDR3 comprises 14 residues. Per the germline V gene, CDR1 is LNHDA and CDR2 is SQIVND (reference sequence). The V end lost 3 bases, the J end lost 0 bases, and 9 bases lay between the germline ends. This sequence originates from a man younger than 35 in good health. The chain is built from TRBV19 and TRBJ2-7; D may match TRBD1 or TRBD2 (5 bases each). What was sequenced was naive CD4+ T cells sorted from blood. Noted subset: CD45RA+ positively selected. CDR3 amino acids: CASSITRGSYEQYF. The CDR3 DNA is TGTGCCAGTAGTATTACGAGGGGCTCCTACGAGCAGTACTTC.